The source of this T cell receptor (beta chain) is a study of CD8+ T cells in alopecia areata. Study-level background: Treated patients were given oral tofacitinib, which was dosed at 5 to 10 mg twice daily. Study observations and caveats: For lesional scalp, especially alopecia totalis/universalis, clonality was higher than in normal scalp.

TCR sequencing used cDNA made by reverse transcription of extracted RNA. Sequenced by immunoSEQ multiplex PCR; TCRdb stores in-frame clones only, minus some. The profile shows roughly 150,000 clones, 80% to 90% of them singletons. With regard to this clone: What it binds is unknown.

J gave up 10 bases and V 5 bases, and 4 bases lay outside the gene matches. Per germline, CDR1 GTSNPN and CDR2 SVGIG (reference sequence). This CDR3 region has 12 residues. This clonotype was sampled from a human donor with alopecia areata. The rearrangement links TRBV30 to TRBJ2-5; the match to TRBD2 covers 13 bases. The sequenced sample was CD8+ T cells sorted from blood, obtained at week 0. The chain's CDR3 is CAWSGTSGNQYF. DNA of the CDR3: TGTGCCTGGTCCGGGACTAGCGGGAACCAGTACTTC.